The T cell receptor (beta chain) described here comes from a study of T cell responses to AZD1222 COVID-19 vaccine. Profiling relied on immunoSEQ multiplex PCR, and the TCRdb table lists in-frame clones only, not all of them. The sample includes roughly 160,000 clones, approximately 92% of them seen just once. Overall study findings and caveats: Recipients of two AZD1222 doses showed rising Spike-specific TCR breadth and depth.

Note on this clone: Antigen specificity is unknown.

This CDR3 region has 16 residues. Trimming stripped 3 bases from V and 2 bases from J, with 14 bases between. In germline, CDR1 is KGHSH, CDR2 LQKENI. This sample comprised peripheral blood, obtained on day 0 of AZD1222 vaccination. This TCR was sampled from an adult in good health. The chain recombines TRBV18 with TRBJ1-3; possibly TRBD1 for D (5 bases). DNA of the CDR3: TGTGCCAGCTCACCCCAACGGGAGGGGACTGGAAACACCATATATTTT. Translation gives CASSPQREGTGNTIYF.